Sequencing of this T cell receptor (beta chain) was carried out in a study of response to subunit inactivated influenza vaccine. Germline V gene sequence: CDR1 SGHDN, CDR2 FVKESK. This CDR3 region has 17 residues. The V end was cut by 4 bases, the J end by 6 bases, with 24 bases between. TCRdb re-derived calls from the RT-PCR reads in MiXCR, one entry per CDR3 protein. The sample has roughly 710,000 distinct CDR3 sequences, 14% seen once. This TCR was recovered from a man aged 45 to 65 who received an inactivated influenza vaccine. This specimen was PBMCs from blood, taken 14 days before vaccination. The genes are TRBV14 and TRBJ1-2, with no clear D. The CDR3 region is CASSPPLTALMVNGYTF. The CDR3 DNA is TGTGCCAGCAGCCCGCCTCTTACCGCTTTGATGGTTAATGGCTACACCTTC.